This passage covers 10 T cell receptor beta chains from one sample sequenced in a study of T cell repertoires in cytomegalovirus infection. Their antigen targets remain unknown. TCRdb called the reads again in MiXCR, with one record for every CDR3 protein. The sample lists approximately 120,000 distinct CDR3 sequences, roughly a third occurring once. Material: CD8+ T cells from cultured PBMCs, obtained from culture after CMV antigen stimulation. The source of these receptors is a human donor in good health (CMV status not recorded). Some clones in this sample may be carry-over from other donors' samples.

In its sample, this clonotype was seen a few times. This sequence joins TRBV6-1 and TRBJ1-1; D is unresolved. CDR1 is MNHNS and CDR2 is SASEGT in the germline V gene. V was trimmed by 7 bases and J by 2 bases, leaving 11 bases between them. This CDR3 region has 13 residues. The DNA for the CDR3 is TGTGCCAGCAATCAGCCCTTTAACACTGAAGCTTTCTTT. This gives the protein CASNQPFNTEAFF.

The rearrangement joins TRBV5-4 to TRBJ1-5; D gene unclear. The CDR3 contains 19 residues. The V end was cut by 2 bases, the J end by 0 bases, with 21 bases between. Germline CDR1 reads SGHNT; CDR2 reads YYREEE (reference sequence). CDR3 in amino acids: CASSLGSSRKEYSNQPQHF. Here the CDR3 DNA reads TGTGCCAGCAGCTTAGGAAGTAGTAGGAAGGAGTATAGCAATCAGCCCCAGCATTTT.

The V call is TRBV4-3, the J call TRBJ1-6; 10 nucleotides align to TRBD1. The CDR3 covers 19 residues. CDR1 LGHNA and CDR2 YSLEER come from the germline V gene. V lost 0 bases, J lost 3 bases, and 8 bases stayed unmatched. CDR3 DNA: TGCGCCAGCAGCCAAGACTACTGGGACAGGGGAGACTATAATTCACCCCTCCACTTT. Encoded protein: CASSQDYWDRGDYNSPLHF.

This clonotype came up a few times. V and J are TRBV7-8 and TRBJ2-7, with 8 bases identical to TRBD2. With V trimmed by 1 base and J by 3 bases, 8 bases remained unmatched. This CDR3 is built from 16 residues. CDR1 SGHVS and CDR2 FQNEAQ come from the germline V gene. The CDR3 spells CASSLEGLGGFYEQYF. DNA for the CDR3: TGTGCCAGCAGCTTAGAGGGACTAGGGGGATTCTACGAGCAGTACTTC. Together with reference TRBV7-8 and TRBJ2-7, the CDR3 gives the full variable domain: GAGVSQSPRYKVAKRGQDVALRCDPISGHVSLFWYQQALGQGPEFLTYFQNEAQLDKSGLPSDRFFAERPEGSVSTLKIQRTQQEDSAVYLCASSLEGLGGFYEQYFGPGTRLTVT.

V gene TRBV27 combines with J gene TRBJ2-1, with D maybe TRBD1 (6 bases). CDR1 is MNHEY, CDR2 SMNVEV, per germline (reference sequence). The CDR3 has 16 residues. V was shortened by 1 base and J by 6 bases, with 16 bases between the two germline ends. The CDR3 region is CASSLYQRRQANEQFF. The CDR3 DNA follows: TGTGCCAGCAGTTTATATCAACGACGACAGGCCAATGAGCAGTTCTTC.

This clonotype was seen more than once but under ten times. The CDR3 loop reads CASSLFPGESYNSPLHF. Written as DNA, the CDR3 is TGTGCCAGCAGTTTATTCCCGGGGGAATCCTATAATTCACCCCTCCACTTT. The chain couples TRBV27 to TRBJ1-6, with D possibly TRBD1 on 5 matching bases. Germline CDR1 reads MNHEY; CDR2 reads SMNVEV (reference sequence). Trimming removed 1 base from V and 1 base from J, with 11 bases in between. The CDR3 length is 17 residues.

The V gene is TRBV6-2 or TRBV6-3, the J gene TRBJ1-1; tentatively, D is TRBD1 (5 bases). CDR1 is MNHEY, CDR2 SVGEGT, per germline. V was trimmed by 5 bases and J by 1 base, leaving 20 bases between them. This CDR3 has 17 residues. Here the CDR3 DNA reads TGTGCCAGCAGTCACGGAGAGGGGATTTATTCGAACACTGAAGCTTTCTTT. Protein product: CASSHGEGIYSNTEAFF.

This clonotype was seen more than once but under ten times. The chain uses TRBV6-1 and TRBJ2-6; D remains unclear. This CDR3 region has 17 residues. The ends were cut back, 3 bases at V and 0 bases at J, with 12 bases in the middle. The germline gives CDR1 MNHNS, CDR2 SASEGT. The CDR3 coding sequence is TGTGCCAGCAGTGATAGGCCGCCAGTCTCTGGGGCCAACGTCCTGACTTTC. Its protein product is CASSDRPPVSGANVLTF.

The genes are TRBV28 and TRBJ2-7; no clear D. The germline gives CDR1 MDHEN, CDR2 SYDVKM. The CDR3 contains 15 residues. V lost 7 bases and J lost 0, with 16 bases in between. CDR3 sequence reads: CASTPFGPSSYEQYF. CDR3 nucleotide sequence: TGTGCCAGCACCCCCTTCGGGCCTAGCTCCTACGAGCAGTACTTC.

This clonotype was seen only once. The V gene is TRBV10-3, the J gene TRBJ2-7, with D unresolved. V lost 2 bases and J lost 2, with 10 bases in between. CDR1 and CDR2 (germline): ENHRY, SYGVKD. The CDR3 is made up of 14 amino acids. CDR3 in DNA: TGTGCCATCAGTGAGCCGGGCGAGGCCTACGAGCAGTACTTC. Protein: CAISEPGEAYEQYF.